This TCR beta chain is drawn from a study of early T cells in non-severe SARS-CoV-2 infection. Notes on the study in general: Reliance on VDJdb matching favored anti-spike CD8 responses; private and CD4 specificities were missed.

Regarding this clonotype: Its specificity is unknown.

Each single cDNA molecule received a unique molecular identifier. TCRdb independently ran MiXCR on the 5' RACE reads; one entry per CDR3 protein. The table includes 29,000 or so distinct CDR3 sequences, 9.5% to 10% detected once. CDR1 and CDR2 from the germline V gene are MDHEN and SYDVKM. The CDR3 totals 15 residues. Trimming left V 6 bases short and J 13 bases short, with 22 bases between. The sample was whole blood. The receptor was isolated from an adult who was a healthcare worker with PCR-confirmed SARS-CoV-2 infection or an uninfected control (not recorded which). The chain is built from TRBV28 and TRBJ1-6, with D possibly being TRBD1 (5 bases). CDR3 sequence: CASRLPGQGPDPLHF. DNA for the CDR3: TGTGCCAGCAGACTTCCGGGGCAGGGCCCCGATCCCCTCCACTTT.